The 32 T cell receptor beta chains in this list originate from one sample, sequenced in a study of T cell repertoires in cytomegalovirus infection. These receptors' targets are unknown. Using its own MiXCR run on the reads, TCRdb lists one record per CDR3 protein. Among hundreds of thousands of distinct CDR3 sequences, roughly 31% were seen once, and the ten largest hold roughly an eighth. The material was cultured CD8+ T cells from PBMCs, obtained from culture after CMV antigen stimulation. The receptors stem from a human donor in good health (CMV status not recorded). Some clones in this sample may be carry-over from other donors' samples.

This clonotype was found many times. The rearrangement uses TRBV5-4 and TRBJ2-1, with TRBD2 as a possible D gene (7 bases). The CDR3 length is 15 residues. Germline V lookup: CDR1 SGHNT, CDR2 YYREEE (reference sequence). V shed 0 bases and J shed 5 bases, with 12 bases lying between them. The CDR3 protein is CASSLAGGLNNEQFF. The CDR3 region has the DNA TGTGCCAGCAGCTTGGCGGGGGGCCTAAACAATGAGCAGTTCTTC.

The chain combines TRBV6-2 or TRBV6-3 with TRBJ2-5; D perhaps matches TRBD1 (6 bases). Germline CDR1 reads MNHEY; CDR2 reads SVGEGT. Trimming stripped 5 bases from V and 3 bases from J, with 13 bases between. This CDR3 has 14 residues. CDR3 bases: TGTGCCAGCAGTCCCCGGGACAATGAAGAGACCCAGTACTTC. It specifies CASSPRDNEETQYF.

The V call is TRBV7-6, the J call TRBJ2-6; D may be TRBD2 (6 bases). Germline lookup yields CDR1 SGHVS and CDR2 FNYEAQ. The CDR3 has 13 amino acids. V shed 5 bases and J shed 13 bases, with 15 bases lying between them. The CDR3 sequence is CASSPIGGRVLTF. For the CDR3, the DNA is TGTGCCAGCAGCCCTATCGGGGGTAGAGTCCTGACTTTC.

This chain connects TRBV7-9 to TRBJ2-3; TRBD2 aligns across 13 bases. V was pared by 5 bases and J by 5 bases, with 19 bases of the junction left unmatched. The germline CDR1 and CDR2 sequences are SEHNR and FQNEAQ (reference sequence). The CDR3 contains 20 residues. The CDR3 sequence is CASSATGGTSGKLSRDTQYF. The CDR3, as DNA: TGTGCCAGCAGCGCGACGGGCGGGACTAGCGGGAAACTTTCACGAGATACGCAGTATTTT.

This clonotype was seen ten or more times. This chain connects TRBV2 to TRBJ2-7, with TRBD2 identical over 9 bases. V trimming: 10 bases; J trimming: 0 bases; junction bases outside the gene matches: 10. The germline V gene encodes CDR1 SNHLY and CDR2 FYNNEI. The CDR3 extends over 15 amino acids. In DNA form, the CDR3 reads TGTGCCATCAACCCAAGTAGCGGGGGCTCCTACGAGCAGTACTTC. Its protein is CAINPSSGGSYEQYF.

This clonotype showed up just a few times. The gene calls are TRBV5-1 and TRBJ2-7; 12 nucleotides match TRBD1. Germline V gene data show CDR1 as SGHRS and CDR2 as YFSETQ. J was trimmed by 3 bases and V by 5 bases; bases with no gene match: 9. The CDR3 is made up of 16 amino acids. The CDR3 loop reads CASSSPGTGGFYEQYF. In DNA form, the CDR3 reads TGCGCCAGCAGTTCCCCCGGGACAGGGGGCTTCTACGAGCAGTACTTC.

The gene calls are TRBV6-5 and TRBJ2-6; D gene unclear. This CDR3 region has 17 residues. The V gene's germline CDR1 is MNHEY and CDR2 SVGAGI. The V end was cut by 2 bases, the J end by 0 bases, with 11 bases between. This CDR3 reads CASSYIVPVSGANVLTF. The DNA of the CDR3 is TGTGCCAGCAGTTACATTGTTCCGGTCTCTGGGGCCAACGTCCTGACTTTC.

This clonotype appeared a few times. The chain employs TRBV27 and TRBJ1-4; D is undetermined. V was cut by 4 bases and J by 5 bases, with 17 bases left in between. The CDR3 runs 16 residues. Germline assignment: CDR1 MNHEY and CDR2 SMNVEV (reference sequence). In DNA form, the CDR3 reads TGTGCCAGCAGTTCACTACCGGGTCCGAAAAATGAAAAACTGTTTTTT. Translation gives CASSSLPGPKNEKLFF.

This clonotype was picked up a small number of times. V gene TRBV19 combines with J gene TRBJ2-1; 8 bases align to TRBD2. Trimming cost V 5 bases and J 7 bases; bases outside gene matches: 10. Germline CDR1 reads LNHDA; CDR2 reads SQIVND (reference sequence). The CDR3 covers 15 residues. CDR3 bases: TGTGCCAGTAGTGTTCTTGCGGGGGGTTTTAATGAGCAGTTCTTC. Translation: CASSVLAGGFNEQFF.

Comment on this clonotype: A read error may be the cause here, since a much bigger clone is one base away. DNA for the CDR3: TGTGCCAGCAGCCCGGACACCTCTCAAGAGACCCAGTACTTC. Amino acids: CASSPDTSQETQYF. The rearrangement links TRBV7-6 to TRBJ2-5, with D perhaps TRBD1 (5 bases). The germline V gene encodes CDR1 SGHVS and CDR2 FNYEAQ. CDR3 length: 14 residues. Trimming left V 5 bases short and J 2 bases short, with 12 bases between.

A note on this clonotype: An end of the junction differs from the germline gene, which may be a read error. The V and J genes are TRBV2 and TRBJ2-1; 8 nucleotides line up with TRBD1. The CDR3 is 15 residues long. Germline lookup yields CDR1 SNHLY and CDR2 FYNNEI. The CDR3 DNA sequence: TGTTCCAGCAGTGTAGACAGGGGCGGGTACAATGAGCAGTTCTTC. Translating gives CSSSVDRGGYNEQFF.

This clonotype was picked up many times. The CDR3, as DNA: TGTGCCAGCGGGGCGGGGGCGCGGGTCACTGAAGCTTTCTTT. Its translation: CASGAGARVTEAFF. The chain employs TRBV7-6 and TRBJ1-1; weak D call: TRBD1 (6 bases). V was clipped by 8 bases and J by 4 bases, with 17 bases between them. This CDR3 spans 14 amino acids. The germline gives CDR1 SGHVS, CDR2 FNYEAQ.

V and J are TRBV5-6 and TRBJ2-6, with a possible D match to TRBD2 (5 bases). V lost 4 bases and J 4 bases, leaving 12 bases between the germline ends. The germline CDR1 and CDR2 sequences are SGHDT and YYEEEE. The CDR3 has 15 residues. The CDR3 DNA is TGTGCCAGCAGCCCCCCGAGGGCCGGGGCCAACGTCCTGACTTTC. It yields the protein CASSPPRAGANVLTF.

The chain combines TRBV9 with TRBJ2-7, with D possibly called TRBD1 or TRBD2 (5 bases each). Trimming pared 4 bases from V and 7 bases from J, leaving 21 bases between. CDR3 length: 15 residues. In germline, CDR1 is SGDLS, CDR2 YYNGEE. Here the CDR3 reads CASSPSGDPLREQYV. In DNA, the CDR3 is TGTGCCAGCAGCCCAAGTGGGGACCCACTAAGGGAGCAGTACGTC.

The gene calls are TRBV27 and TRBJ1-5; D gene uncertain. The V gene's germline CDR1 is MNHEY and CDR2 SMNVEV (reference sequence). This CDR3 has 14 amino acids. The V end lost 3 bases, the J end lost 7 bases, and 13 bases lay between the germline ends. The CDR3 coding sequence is TGTGCCAGCAGTTTCGGGGTCGATAGGCAGCCCCAGCATTTT. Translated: CASSFGVDRQPQHF.

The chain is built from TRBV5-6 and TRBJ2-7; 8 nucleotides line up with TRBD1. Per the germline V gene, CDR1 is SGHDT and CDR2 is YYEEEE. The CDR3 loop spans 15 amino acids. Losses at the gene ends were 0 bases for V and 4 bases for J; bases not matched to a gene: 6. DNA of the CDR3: TGTGCCAGCAGCTTGGCGGACAGGGTAGAATACGAGCAGTACTTC. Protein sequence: CASSLADRVEYEQYF.

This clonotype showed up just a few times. The CDR3 coding sequence is TGTGCCAGCAGCTTTTGGCTCTCACAGGGGGCAGCTGAAGCTTTCTTT. This encodes CASSFWLSQGAAEAFF. The V gene is TRBV11-2, the J gene TRBJ1-1; 9 nucleotides align to TRBD1. J was trimmed by 6 bases and V by 3 bases; bases with no gene match: 11. CDR1 is SGHAT, CDR2 FQNNGV, per germline. The CDR3 loop spans 16 amino acids.

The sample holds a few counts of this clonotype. For the CDR3, the DNA is TGTGCCAGCAGTTTAGCCCTGGGGGGCTACACCTTC. This codes for CASSLALGGYTF. The chain links TRBV12-3 or TRBV12-4 to TRBJ1-2; D not certain. With 0 bases removed from V and 8 bases from J, the gap between germline ends came to 7 bases. This CDR3 spans 12 amino acids.

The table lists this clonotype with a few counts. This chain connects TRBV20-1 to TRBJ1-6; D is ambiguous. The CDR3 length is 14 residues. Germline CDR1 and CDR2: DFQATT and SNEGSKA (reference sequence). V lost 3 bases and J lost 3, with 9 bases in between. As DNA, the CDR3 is TGCAGTGCTAGGACCCAAGTCTATAATTCACCCCTCCACTTT. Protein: CSARTQVYNSPLHF.

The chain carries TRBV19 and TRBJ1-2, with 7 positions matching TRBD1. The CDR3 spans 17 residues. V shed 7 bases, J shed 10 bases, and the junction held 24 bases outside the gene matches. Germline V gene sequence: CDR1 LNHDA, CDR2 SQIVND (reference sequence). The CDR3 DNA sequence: TGTGCCAGTACCCAGATCGGACAGGAGGGTCCCGGTATTCTCTACACCTTC. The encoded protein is CASTQIGQEGPGILYTF.

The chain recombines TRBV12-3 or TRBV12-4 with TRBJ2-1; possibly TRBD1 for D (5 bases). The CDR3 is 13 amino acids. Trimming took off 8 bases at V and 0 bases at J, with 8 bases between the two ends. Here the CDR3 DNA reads TGTGCCAGCCAGGGTCTCTCCTACAATGAGCAGTTCTTC. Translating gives CASQGLSYNEQFF.

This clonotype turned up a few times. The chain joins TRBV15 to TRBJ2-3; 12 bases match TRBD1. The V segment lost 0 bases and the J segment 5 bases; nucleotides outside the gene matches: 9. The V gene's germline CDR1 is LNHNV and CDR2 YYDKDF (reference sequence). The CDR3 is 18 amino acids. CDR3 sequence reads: CATSRDRGTGGAEDTQYF. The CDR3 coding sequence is TGTGCCACCAGCAGAGATAGAGGGACAGGGGGCGCGGAAGATACGCAGTATTTT.

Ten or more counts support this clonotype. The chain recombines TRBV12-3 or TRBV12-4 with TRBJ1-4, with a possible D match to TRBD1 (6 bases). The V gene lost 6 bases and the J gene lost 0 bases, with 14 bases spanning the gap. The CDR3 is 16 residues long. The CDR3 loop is CASSPRGQTTNEKLFF. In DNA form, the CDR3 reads TGTGCCAGCAGCCCTCGAGGACAGACAACTAATGAAAAACTGTTTTTT.

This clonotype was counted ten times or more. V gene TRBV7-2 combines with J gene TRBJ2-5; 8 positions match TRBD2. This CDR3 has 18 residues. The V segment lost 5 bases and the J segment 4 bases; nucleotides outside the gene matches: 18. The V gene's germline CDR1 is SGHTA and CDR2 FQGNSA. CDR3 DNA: TGTGCCAGCAGCCTACCGGGGGGGCGGGGGGTCCTTCGAGAGACCCAGTACTTC. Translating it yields CASSLPGGRGVLRETQYF. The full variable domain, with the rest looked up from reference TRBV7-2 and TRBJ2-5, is GAGVSQSPSNKVTEKGKDVELRCDPISGHTALYWYRQSLGQGLEFLIYFQGNSAPDKSGLPSDRFSAERTGGSVSTLTIQRTQQEDSAVYLCASSLPGGRGVLRETQYFGPGTRLLVL.

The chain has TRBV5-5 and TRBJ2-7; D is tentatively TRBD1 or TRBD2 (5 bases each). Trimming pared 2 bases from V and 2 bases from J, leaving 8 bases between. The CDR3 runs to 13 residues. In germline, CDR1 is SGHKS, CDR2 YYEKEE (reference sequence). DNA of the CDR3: TGTGCCAGCAGCTTCGAGGGGACCTACGAGCAGTACGTC. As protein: CASSFEGTYEQYV.

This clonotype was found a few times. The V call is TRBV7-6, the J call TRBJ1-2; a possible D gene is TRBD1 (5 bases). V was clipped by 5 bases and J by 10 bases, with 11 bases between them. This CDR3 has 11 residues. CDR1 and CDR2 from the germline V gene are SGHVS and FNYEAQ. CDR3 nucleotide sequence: TGTGCCAGCAGCCGGGGGGGTCCCTACACCTTC. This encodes CASSRGGPYTF.

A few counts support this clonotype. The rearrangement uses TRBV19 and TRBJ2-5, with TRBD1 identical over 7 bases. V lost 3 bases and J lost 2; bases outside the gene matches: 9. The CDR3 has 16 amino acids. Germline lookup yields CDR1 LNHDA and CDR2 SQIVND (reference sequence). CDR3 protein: CASSMVPGTAQETQYF. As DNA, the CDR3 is TGTGCCAGTAGTATGGTCCCCGGGACAGCGCAAGAGACCCAGTACTTC. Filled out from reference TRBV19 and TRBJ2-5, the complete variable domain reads DGGITQSPKYLFRKEGQNVTLSCEQNLNHDAMYWYRQDPGQGLRLIYYSQIVNDFQKGDIAEGYSVSREKKESFPLTVTSAQKNPTAFYLCASSMVPGTAQETQYFGPGTRLLVL.

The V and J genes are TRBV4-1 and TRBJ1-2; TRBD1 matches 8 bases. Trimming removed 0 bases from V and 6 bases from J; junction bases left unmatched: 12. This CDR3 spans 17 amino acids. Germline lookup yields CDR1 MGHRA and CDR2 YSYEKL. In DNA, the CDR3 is TGCGCCAGCAGCCAAGATCTTCGGACAGGGAGGATGGATGGCTACACCTTC. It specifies CASSQDLRTGRMDGYTF.

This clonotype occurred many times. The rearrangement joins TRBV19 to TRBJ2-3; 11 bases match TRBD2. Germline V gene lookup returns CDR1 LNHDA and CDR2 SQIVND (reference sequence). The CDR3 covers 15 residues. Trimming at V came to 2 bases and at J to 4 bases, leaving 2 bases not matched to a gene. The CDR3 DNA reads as TGTGCCAGTAGTATACAGACTAGCGGGGCAGATACGCAGTATTTT. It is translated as CASSIQTSGADTQYF.

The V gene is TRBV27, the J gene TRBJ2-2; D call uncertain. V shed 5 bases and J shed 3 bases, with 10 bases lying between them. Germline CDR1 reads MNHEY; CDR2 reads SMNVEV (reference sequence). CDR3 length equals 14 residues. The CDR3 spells CASSLQGYTGELFF. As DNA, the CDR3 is TGTGCCAGCAGTCTCCAAGGGTACACCGGGGAGCTGTTTTTT.

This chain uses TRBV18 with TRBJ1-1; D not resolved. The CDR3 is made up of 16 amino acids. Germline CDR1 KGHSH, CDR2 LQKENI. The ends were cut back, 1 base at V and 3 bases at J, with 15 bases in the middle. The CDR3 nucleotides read TGTGCCAGCTCACCACGTCACTCCACTGCGGACACTGAAGCTTTCTTT. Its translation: CASSPRHSTADTEAFF.

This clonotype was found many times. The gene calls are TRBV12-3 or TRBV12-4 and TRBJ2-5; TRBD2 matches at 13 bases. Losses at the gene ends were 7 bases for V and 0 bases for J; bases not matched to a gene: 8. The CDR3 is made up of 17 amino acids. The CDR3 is CASTYTSGGADQETQYF. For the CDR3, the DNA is TGTGCCAGCACCTATACTAGCGGGGGGGCCGACCAAGAGACCCAGTACTTC.